The source of this T cell receptor beta chain is a study of response to subunit inactivated influenza vaccine. The table lists this clonotype with many counts. What it recognizes is unknown. From the RT-PCR reads, TCRdb called clonotypes with MiXCR, one entry per CDR3 protein. Of roughly 500,000 distinct CDR3 sequences listed, more than 15% were seen once; the top ten hold approximately 3%. Study results and limitations: The authors proposed limited new T cell recruitment per seasonal influenza vaccination.

Germline V gene sequence: CDR1 DFQATT, CDR2 SNEGSKA (reference sequence). CDR3 length equals 15 residues. J lost 2 bases, V lost 0 bases, and 4 bases had no gene match. This chain joins TRBV20-1 and TRBJ2-7; 10 bases map to TRBD2. The specimen comprised CD4+ T cells sorted from PBMCs, sampled 23 to 25 months after vaccination. The TCR originated in a man between 50 and 69 years old who received an inactivated influenza vaccine. As DNA, the CDR3 is TGCAGTGCTAGAGATTTTACTAGCGGGGCCTACGAGCAGTACTTC. The encoded protein is CSARDFTSGAYEQYF.